A selection of T cell receptor beta chains follows, all from one sample in a study of T cells in Graves' hyperthyroidism and ophthalmopathy. TCRdb re-derived calls from the multiplex PCR reads in MiXCR, one entry per CDR3 protein. The sample includes hundreds of thousands of distinct CDR3 sequences, roughly 14% of them seen just once. Sequencing was performed on blood. The source is a woman aged 40 to 55 with Graves' ophthalmopathy. Both conserved end residues are part of each CDR3. A D gene is named only where the DNA matches it firmly. The size field is filled for only some rows; it gives once, few, many or a size class.

v_gene: TRBV24-1
d_gene: NA
abundance: many
j_gene: TRBJ2-5
CDR3aa: CATSEPVSQETQYF
CDR3nt: TGTGCCACCAGTGAACCCGTCAGCCAAGAGACCCAGTACTTC

v_gene: TRBV18
d_gene: NA
abundance: NA
j_gene: TRBJ2-5
CDR3aa: CASSPGSTGQRTQYF
CDR3nt: TGTGCCAGCTCACCAGGATCGACAGGCCAGAGGACCCAGTACTTC

v_gene: TRBV12-3/TRBV12-4
d_gene: NA
abundance: few
j_gene: TRBJ1-3
CDR3aa: CASSLGRTSSGNTTYF
CDR3nt: TGTGCCAGCAGTTTAGGTAGGACCAGCTCTGGAAACACCACATATTTT

v_gene: TRBV20-1
d_gene: TRBD1
abundance: NA
j_gene: TRBJ1-2
CDR3aa: CSASPSGTGGGYTF
CDR3nt: TGCAGTGCTAGCCCGTCCGGGACAGGGGGCGGCTACACCTTC

v_gene: TRBV20-1
d_gene: TRBD1
abundance: many
j_gene: TRBJ2-7
CDR3aa: CSAGGQGANEQYF
CDR3nt: TGCAGTGCGGGGGGACAGGGGGCAAACGAGCAGTACTTC

v_gene: TRBV6-2/TRBV6-3
d_gene: NA
abundance: many
j_gene: TRBJ2-7
CDR3aa: CASSKTGSGEQYF
CDR3nt: TGTGCCAGCAGTAAGACAGGTTCGGGCGAGCAGTACTTC

v_gene: TRBV28
d_gene: TRBD2
abundance: NA
j_gene: TRBJ2-2
CDR3aa: CASSDIAGETGELFF
CDR3nt: TGTGCCAGCAGCGACATAGCGGGAGAGACCGGGGAGCTGTTTTTT

v_gene: TRBV10-2
d_gene: TRBD2
abundance: few
j_gene: TRBJ2-1
CDR3aa: CASSVEAGEYEQFF
CDR3nt: TGCGCCAGCAGTGTAGAAGCGGGAGAATATGAGCAGTTCTTC

v_gene: TRBV2
d_gene: NA
abundance: NA
j_gene: TRBJ1-4
CDR3aa: CASARGREKLFF
CDR3nt: TGTGCCAGCGCGAGGGGTCGCGAAAAACTGTTTTTT

v_gene: TRBV2
d_gene: NA
abundance: many
j_gene: TRBJ2-4
CDR3aa: CASVRIGKNIQYF
CDR3nt: TGTGCCAGCGTGCGGATTGGGAAAAACATTCAGTACTTC

v_gene: TRBV4-3
d_gene: NA
abundance: NA
j_gene: TRBJ2-7
CDR3aa: CASSQGVGHELYEQYF
CDR3nt: TGCGCCAGCAGCCAAGGAGTGGGACACGAGCTCTACGAGCAGTACTTC

v_gene: TRBV4-1
d_gene: TRBD1
abundance: NA
j_gene: TRBJ1-2
CDR3aa: CASRVGTGAYGYTF
CDR3nt: TGCGCCAGCAGGGTTGGGACAGGGGCCTATGGCTACACCTTC

v_gene: TRBV19
d_gene: TRBD1
abundance: many
j_gene: TRBJ1-5
CDR3aa: CASSATGTGDQPQHF
CDR3nt: TGTGCCAGTAGCGCCACCGGAACAGGGGATCAGCCCCAGCATTTT

v_gene: TRBV20-1
d_gene: NA
abundance: NA
j_gene: TRBJ2-7
CDR3aa: CSARVTSGVSYEQYF
CDR3nt: TGCAGTGCTAGAGTGACTTCGGGGGTCTCCTACGAGCAGTACTTC

v_gene: TRBV24-1
d_gene: NA
abundance: NA
j_gene: TRBJ2-1
CDR3aa: CATSGINSEESSYNEQFF
CDR3nt: TGTGCCACCAGTGGCATCAACAGCGAAGAGAGCTCCTACAATGAGCAGTTCTTC

v_gene: TRBV11-2
d_gene: TRBD1
abundance: few
j_gene: TRBJ1-2
CDR3aa: CASSLAGGTYGYTF
CDR3nt: TGTGCCAGCAGCTTAGCAGGGGGGACCTATGGCTACACCTTC

v_gene: TRBV6-5
d_gene: TRBD1
abundance: many
j_gene: TRBJ1-2
CDR3aa: CASSYYVTGSYGYTF
CDR3nt: TGTGCCAGCAGTTACTACGTGACAGGGAGCTATGGCTACACCTTC

v_gene: TRBV6-5
d_gene: NA
abundance: many
j_gene: TRBJ1-1
CDR3aa: CASSSTDSTEAFF
CDR3nt: TGTGCCAGCAGTTCTACAGATAGCACTGAAGCTTTCTTT

v_gene: TRBV7-9
d_gene: TRBD1
abundance: NA
j_gene: TRBJ1-2
CDR3aa: CASSRTGDYYGYTF
CDR3nt: TGTGCCAGCAGTCGTACAGGGGACTACTATGGCTACACCTTC

v_gene: TRBV10-3
d_gene: NA
abundance: few
j_gene: TRBJ2-2
CDR3aa: CAIGGRKRTQGDTGELFF
CDR3nt: TGTGCCATCGGGGGGCGGAAGAGAACCCAAGGGGACACCGGGGAGCTGTTTTTT

v_gene: TRBV29-1
d_gene: NA
abundance: many
j_gene: TRBJ2-5
CDR3aa: CSVVPRGLRETQYF
CDR3nt: TGCAGCGTTGTCCCCAGGGGCCTTAGAGAGACCCAGTACTTC

v_gene: TRBV7-9
d_gene: TRBD1
abundance: few
j_gene: TRBJ2-3
CDR3aa: CASSSSGGDGTQYF
CDR3nt: TGTGCCAGCAGTTCTTCAGGGGGCGATGGTACGCAGTATTTT

v_gene: TRBV15
d_gene: TRBD1
abundance: many
j_gene: TRBJ2-7
CDR3aa: CATSRDPGQGAYEQYF
CDR3nt: TGTGCCACCAGCAGAGATCCGGGACAGGGGGCCTACGAGCAGTACTTC

v_gene: TRBV20-1
d_gene: TRBD2
abundance: many
j_gene: TRBJ2-7
CDR3aa: CSSVAGPGGQYF
CDR3nt: TGCAGCTCCGTAGCGGGTCCGGGTGGGCAGTACTTC

v_gene: TRBV14
d_gene: TRBD2
abundance: many
j_gene: TRBJ2-7
CDR3aa: CASSQDRGGPYEQYF
CDR3nt: TGTGCCAGCAGCCAAGATCGCGGGGGTCCCTACGAGCAGTACTTC

v_gene: TRBV7-2
d_gene: NA
abundance: many
j_gene: TRBJ2-5
CDR3aa: CASSPPGIGVETQYF
CDR3nt: TGTGCCAGCAGCCCCCCCGGAATTGGGGTTGAGACCCAGTACTTC

v_gene: TRBV11-2
d_gene: TRBD2
abundance: few
j_gene: TRBJ2-7
CDR3aa: CASSQVAGTSSYEQYF
CDR3nt: TGTGCCAGCAGCCAAGTAGCGGGGACTAGCTCCTACGAGCAGTACTTC

v_gene: TRBV7-2
d_gene: NA
abundance: many
j_gene: TRBJ1-2
CDR3aa: CASSPTPIGNGYTF
CDR3nt: TGTGCCAGCAGCCCGACCCCCATTGGGAACGGCTACACCTTC

v_gene: TRBV27
d_gene: NA
abundance: many
j_gene: TRBJ1-2
CDR3aa: CASSLTGTYGYTF
CDR3nt: TGTGCCAGCAGTTTAACAGGGACCTATGGCTACACCTTC

v_gene: TRBV6-1
d_gene: TRBD1
abundance: NA
j_gene: TRBJ1-1
CDR3aa: CASRGQGLDTEAFF
CDR3nt: TGTGCCAGCAGAGGACAGGGGTTGGACACTGAAGCTTTCTTT

v_gene: TRBV28
d_gene: NA
abundance: many
j_gene: TRBJ2-5
CDR3aa: CASSFLSGGETQYF
CDR3nt: TGTGCCAGCAGTTTCCTTAGTGGAGGAGAGACCCAGTACTTC

v_gene: TRBV2
d_gene: NA
abundance: NA
j_gene: TRBJ2-7
CDR3aa: CASSVSSSTYEQYF
CDR3nt: TGTGCCAGCAGTGTTAGCAGTTCCACCTACGAGCAGTACTTC

v_gene: TRBV7-9
d_gene: NA
abundance: many
j_gene: TRBJ1-2
CDR3aa: CASTTVGVYGYTF
CDR3nt: TGTGCCAGCACCACCGTCGGAGTCTATGGCTACACCTTC

v_gene: TRBV7-8
d_gene: TRBD2
abundance: NA
j_gene: TRBJ2-7
CDR3aa: CASSFPTSGTYEQYF
CDR3nt: TGTGCCAGCAGCTTTCCCACTAGCGGTACCTACGAGCAGTACTTC

v_gene: TRBV7-2
d_gene: NA
abundance: many
j_gene: TRBJ1-1
CDR3aa: CASSFWGSEAFF
CDR3nt: TGTGCCAGCAGCTTCTGGGGGTCTGAAGCTTTCTTT

v_gene: TRBV12-3/TRBV12-4
d_gene: TRBD1
abundance: few
j_gene: TRBJ2-7
CDR3aa: CASSPQGQGDEQYF
CDR3nt: TGTGCCAGCAGTCCCCAAGGACAGGGGGACGAGCAGTACTTC

v_gene: TRBV5-1
d_gene: TRBD1
abundance: many
j_gene: TRBJ1-1
CDR3aa: CASSLQGQGMIAAFF
CDR3nt: TGCGCCAGCAGCTTGCAAGGACAGGGGATGATTGCAGCTTTCTTT

v_gene: TRBV29-1
d_gene: NA
abundance: many
j_gene: TRBJ1-1
CDR3aa: CSVETTADRYEAFF
CDR3nt: TGCAGCGTTGAAACAACCGCCGACAGGTATGAAGCTTTCTTT